This T cell receptor (beta chain) was found in a study of control samples from healthy donors and cancer patients (dated by TCRdb to between 2020 and 2021). Comment on this clone: Its antigen target is currently unknown. Base qualities are not at hand, and no much larger clone is one base apart.

Libraries were constructed by the immunoSEQ multiplex PCR assay. TCRdb carries this immuneACCESS record with in-frame sequences only. Its versions omit some clonotypes, under half of them owing to an unresolved V gene in the studies checked, with the rest unexplained. In this sample the table shows around 100,000 clones, around 89% of which occur a single time. Of the sample, about 20% is held by the ten largest clones. V is cut by 2 bases and J by 2 bases, and the space between the germline ends is 11 bases. According to the germline V gene, CDR1 reads SGDLS and CDR2 reads YYNGEE. Counted from cysteine to phenylalanine, this CDR3 has 14 amino acids. The sequence is cut down to CDR3 DNA, 42 bases in frame from base 1.

The sequenced sample consisted of PBMCs. The TCR was taken from a man in his 60s with lung cancer. The chain couples TRBV9 to TRBJ2-7; the D region may be TRBD1 or TRBD2, each matching 5 bases equally. The sequenced DNA is TGTGCCAGCAGCGTGTACGAGGGGACCTACGAGCAGTACTTC. The encoded protein is CASSVYEGTYEQYF.